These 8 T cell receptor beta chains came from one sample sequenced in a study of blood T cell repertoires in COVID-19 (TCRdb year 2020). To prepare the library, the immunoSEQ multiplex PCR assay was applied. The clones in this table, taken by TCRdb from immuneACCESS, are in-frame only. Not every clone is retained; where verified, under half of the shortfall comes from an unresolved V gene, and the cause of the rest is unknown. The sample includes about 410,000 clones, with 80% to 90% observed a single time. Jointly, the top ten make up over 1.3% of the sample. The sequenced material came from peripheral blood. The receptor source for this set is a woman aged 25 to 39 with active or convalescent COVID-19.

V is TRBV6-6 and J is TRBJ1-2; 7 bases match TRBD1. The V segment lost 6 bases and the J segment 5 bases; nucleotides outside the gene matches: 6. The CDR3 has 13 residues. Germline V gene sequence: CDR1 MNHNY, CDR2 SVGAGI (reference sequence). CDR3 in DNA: TGTGCCAGCAGCAAAACAGGGGTTTATGGCTACACCTTC. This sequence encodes CASSKTGVYGYTF.

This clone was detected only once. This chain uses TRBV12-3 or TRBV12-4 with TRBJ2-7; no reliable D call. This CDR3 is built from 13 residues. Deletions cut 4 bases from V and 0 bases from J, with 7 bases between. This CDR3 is CASSSTLSYEQYF. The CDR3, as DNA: TGTGCCAGCAGTTCGACACTCTCCTACGAGCAGTACTTC.

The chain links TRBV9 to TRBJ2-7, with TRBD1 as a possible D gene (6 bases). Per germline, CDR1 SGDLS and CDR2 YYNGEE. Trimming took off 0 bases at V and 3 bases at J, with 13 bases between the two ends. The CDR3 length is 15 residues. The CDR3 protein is CASSVGGTQSYEQYF. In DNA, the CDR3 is TGTGCCAGCAGCGTAGGAGGGACACAAAGCTACGAGCAGTACTTC.

CDR3 DNA sequence: TGCAGCGTTGACCCGGGACAGGGGACCTATGGCTACACCTTC. It yields the protein CSVDPGQGTYGYTF. This chain joins TRBV29-1 and TRBJ1-2; 10 bases are shared with TRBD1. Germline V gene sequence: CDR1 SQVTM, CDR2 ANQGSEA. The CDR3 extends over 14 amino acids. Trimming removed 3 bases from V and 4 bases from J; junction bases left unmatched: 5.

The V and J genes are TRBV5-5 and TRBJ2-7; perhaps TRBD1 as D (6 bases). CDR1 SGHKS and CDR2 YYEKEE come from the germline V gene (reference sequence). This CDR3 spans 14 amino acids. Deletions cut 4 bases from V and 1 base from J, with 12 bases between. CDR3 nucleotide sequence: TGTGCCAGCAGCCCCGGGACACCATCCTACGAGCAGTACTTC. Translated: CASSPGTPSYEQYF. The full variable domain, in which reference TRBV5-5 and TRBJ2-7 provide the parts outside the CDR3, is DAGVTQSPTHLIKTRGQQVTLRCSPISGHKSVSWYQQVLGQGPQFIFQYYEKEERGRGNFPDRFSARQFPNYSSELNVNALLLGDSALYLCASSPGTPSYEQYFGPGTRLTVT.

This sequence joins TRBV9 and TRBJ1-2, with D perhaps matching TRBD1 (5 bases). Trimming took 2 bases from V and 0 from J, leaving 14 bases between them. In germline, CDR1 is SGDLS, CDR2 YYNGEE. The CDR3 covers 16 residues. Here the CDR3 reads CASSVGQGSPNYGYTF. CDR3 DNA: TGTGCCAGCAGCGTTGGTCAGGGTTCTCCTAACTATGGCTACACCTTC.

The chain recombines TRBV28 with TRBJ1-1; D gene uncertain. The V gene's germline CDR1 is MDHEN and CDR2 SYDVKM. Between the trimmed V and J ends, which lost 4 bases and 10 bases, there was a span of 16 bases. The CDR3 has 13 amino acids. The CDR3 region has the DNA TGTGCCAGCAGTTCCTCCGACCGGGTGTTAGCTTTCTTT. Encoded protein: CASSSSDRVLAFF.

CDR3 protein: CASSFGGFNQPQHF. DNA of the CDR3: TGTGCCAGCAGTTTCGGAGGTTTTAATCAGCCCCAGCATTTT. The chain recombines TRBV6-2 or TRBV6-3 with TRBJ1-5; D is ambiguous. The CDR3 runs 14 residues. Per germline, CDR1 MNHEY and CDR2 SVGEGT. V lost 4 bases and J lost 4, with 11 bases in between.